Below are 3 T cell receptor beta chains sequenced from a single sample in a study of human T cells and chemical hapten exposure. Each CDR3 protein is one row after TCRdb ran MiXCR on the RACE reads. This table has around 99,000 distinct CDR3 sequences, roughly 12% appearing once. Time point here: patch test 1, 2 weeks after DPC sensitization. Treatment reported: therapeutic diphenylcyclopropenone sensitization with weekly scalp DPC. Material: whole blood, obtained in connection with sensitization to the hapten diphenylcyclopropenone (DPC). The receptor set was obtained from a woman aged 40 to 49 with alopecia areata. Some clones in this sample may be carry-over from other donors' samples.

The chain joins TRBV9 to TRBJ2-5; TRBD2 aligns across 13 bases. The CDR3 runs to 18 residues. The germline V gene has CDR1 SGDLS and CDR2 YYNGEE. Trimming cost V 0 bases and J 4 bases; bases outside gene matches: 9. The CDR3 region has the DNA TGTGCCAGCAGCGTAGGACTAGCGGGAGGTCTAATTGGAGAGACCCAGTACTTC. Protein product: CASSVGLAGGLIGETQYF.

V gene TRBV6-5 combines with J gene TRBJ2-2; tentative D call: TRBD1 (6 bases). CDR1 and CDR2 (germline): MNHEY, SVGAGI. CDR3 length: 15 amino acids. The V end was cut by 6 bases, the J end by 0 bases, with 11 bases between. The CDR3 loop reads CASRQGGTNTGELFF. The CDR3 DNA reads TGTGCCAGCAGGCAAGGGGGAACGAACACCGGGGAGCTGTTTTTT.

The J gene is TRBJ2-3, the V gene TRBV29-1; tentative D call: TRBD1 (5 bases). This CDR3 spans 15 amino acids. Germline V gene sequence: CDR1 SQVTM, CDR2 ANQGSEA. Trimming removed 5 bases at V and 5 bases at J, with 20 bases between. The CDR3 sequence is CSVQQDRSTGDTQYF. CDR3 sequence (DNA): TGCAGCGTTCAACAGGACCGAAGTACTGGAGATACGCAGTATTTT.